Following are 31 T cell receptor beta chains from one sample sequenced in a study of response to subunit inactivated influenza vaccine. Using its own MiXCR run on the RT-PCR reads, TCRdb lists one record per CDR3 protein. Of 450,000 to 600,000 distinct CDR3 sequences listed, around 7.7% are singletons. Source: PBMCs from blood, taken around 25 months after vaccination. These receptors were taken from a man between 45 and 75 years old who received an inactivated influenza vaccine.

There are a few counts of this clonotype. The chain uses TRBV12-3 or TRBV12-4 and TRBJ2-1; the match to TRBD2 covers 7 bases. This CDR3 comprises 15 residues. After removal of 4 bases from V and 8 bases from J, the junction contained 11 bases not matched to a gene. The CDR3 spells CASSYLSGKSDEQFF. In DNA, the CDR3 is TGTGCCAGCAGTTATTTAAGCGGGAAATCTGATGAGCAGTTCTTC.

The V and J genes are TRBV28 and TRBJ2-2; D gene ambiguous. This CDR3 is 15 amino acids long. Germline loops: CDR1 MDHEN, CDR2 SYDVKM. Between the trimmed V and J ends, which lost 5 bases and 1 base, there was a span of 11 bases. CDR3 residues: CASSPTDGNTGELFF. CDR3 bases: TGTGCCAGCAGTCCGACGGACGGGAACACCGGGGAGCTGTTTTTT. The whole variable domain, filled in from reference TRBV28 and TRBJ2-2, reads DVKVTQSSRYLVKRTGEKVFLECVQDMDHENMFWYRQDPGLGLRLIYFSYDVKMKEKGDIPEGYSVSREKKERFSLILESASTNQTSMYLCASSPTDGNTGELFFGEGSRLTVL.

The rearrangement joins TRBV20-1 to TRBJ2-5; 7 nucleotides agree with TRBD1. CDR1 is DFQATT, CDR2 SNEGSKA, per germline (reference sequence). J lost 5 bases, V lost 5 bases, and 17 bases had no gene match. The CDR3 length is 16 residues. The CDR3 here is CSADATSDRETETQYF. The CDR3 DNA sequence: TGCAGTGCTGACGCGACTTCCGACAGGGAGACGGAGACCCAGTACTTC.

Ten or more counts support this clonotype. The chain uses TRBV5-6 and TRBJ2-5, with 8 bases that match TRBD1. V lost 5 bases and J lost 1; bases outside the gene matches: 16. This CDR3 has 18 amino acids. Per the germline V gene, CDR1 is SGHDT and CDR2 is YYEEEE. The CDR3 reads CASRLTQELGQGQETQYF. CDR3 nucleotide sequence: TGTGCCAGCAGACTTACCCAGGAACTTGGACAGGGCCAAGAGACCCAGTACTTC.

This clonotype occurred a few times. This chain links TRBV20-1 with TRBJ2-2; unclear D gene. In germline, CDR1 is DFQATT, CDR2 SNEGSKA (reference sequence). The CDR3 runs to 12 residues. Trimming shortened V by 0 bases and J by 9 bases, and 8 bases separated the two germline ends. CDR3 region: CSARDYDRELFF. The CDR3 DNA is TGCAGTGCTAGAGATTACGACAGGGAGCTGTTTTTT.

V usage is TRBV20-1 and J usage is TRBJ2-3; TRBD2 is a possible D gene (5 bases). This CDR3 has 14 amino acids. From germline, CDR1 is DFQATT and CDR2 SNEGSKA (reference sequence). With 4 bases removed from V and 1 base from J, the gap between germline ends came to 12 bases. CDR3 residues: CSAKISGGTDTQYF. CDR3 sequence (DNA): TGCAGTGCTAAGATAAGCGGCGGCACAGATACGCAGTATTTT.

This clonotype was detected a few times. This chain connects TRBV7-9 to TRBJ2-3; 11 bases map to TRBD2. The CDR3 covers 17 residues. V was pared by 0 bases and J by 7 bases, with 9 bases of the junction left unmatched. Germline V gives CDR1 SEHNR, CDR2 FQNEAQ (reference sequence). The CDR3, as DNA: TGTGCCAGCAGCTTAGCAGGGAGACTAGCGGGACGCAATACGCAGTATTTT. It codes for CASSLAGRLAGRNTQYF.

This clonotype was recorded a few times. This sequence joins TRBV7-2 and TRBJ1-4, with D tentatively TRBD1 (5 bases). The V end was cut by 2 bases, the J end by 4 bases, with 11 bases between. Germline CDR1 is SGHTA and CDR2 is FQGNSA. The CDR3 is 15 residues long. CDR3 in DNA: TGTGCCAGCAGCTTAACCGGGACCCGTAATGAAAAACTGTTTTTT. Translating it yields CASSLTGTRNEKLFF.

The chain combines TRBV28 with TRBJ2-7, with 7 bases that match TRBD2. The CDR3 is 14 amino acids. The V gene's germline CDR1 is MDHEN and CDR2 SYDVKM. The V segment lost 3 bases and the J segment 6 bases; nucleotides outside the gene matches: 8. The CDR3 bases are TGTGCCAGCAGTTTCCAGCGGGGTGGGTCCGAGCAGTACTTC. Its protein product is CASSFQRGGSEQYF.

The chain uses TRBV28 and TRBJ2-5; perhaps D is TRBD1 or TRBD2 (5 bases each). V shed 6 bases and J shed 5 bases, with 13 bases lying between them. This CDR3 is 13 amino acids long. Per the germline V gene, CDR1 is MDHEN and CDR2 is SYDVKM. The CDR3 region is CASSHGTRETQYF. The CDR3 DNA sequence: TGTGCCAGCAGCCACGGGACCCGGGAGACCCAGTACTTC. The whole variable domain, filled in from reference TRBV28 and TRBJ2-5, reads DVKVTQSSRYLVKRTGEKVFLECVQDMDHENMFWYRQDPGLGLRLIYFSYDVKMKEKGDIPEGYSVSREKKERFSLILESASTNQTSMYLCASSHGTRETQYFGPGTRLLVL.

This clonotype showed up many times. The chain is built from TRBV4-1 and TRBJ1-3; 7 nucleotides agree with TRBD1. J gave up 4 bases and V 4 bases, and 7 bases lay outside the gene matches. The CDR3 runs 15 residues. Germline V gene data show CDR1 as MGHRA and CDR2 as YSYEKL. CDR3 nucleotides: TGCGCCAGCAGCCTAGAGACAGGGACAGGAAACACCATATATTTT. Translated: CASSLETGTGNTIYF.

This clonotype turned up a few times. This sequence joins TRBV9 and TRBJ2-3; 9 positions match TRBD2. V trimming: 0 bases; J trimming: 5 bases; junction bases outside the gene matches: 16. From germline, CDR1 is SGDLS and CDR2 YYNGEE. This CDR3 spans 19 amino acids. CDR3 protein: CASSVGSGGQRSVVDTQYF. In DNA, the CDR3 is TGTGCCAGCAGCGTAGGTAGCGGGGGTCAGCGGTCCGTGGTAGATACGCAGTATTTT.

This clonotype was seen a few times. This chain connects TRBV15 to TRBJ2-1; TRBD1 aligns across 9 bases. Trimming at V came to 8 bases and at J to 7 bases, leaving 6 bases not matched to a gene. The CDR3 loop spans 13 amino acids. Germline V gene data show CDR1 as LNHNV and CDR2 as YYDKDF (reference sequence). The CDR3 reads CATPGDRANEQFF. The CDR3 region has the DNA TGTGCCACCCCAGGGGACAGGGCTAATGAGCAGTTCTTC.

At least ten counts were recorded for this clonotype. The V gene is TRBV4-3, the J gene TRBJ2-7, with TRBD2 matching over 9 bases. The CDR3 loop spans 18 amino acids. Germline lookup yields CDR1 LGHNA and CDR2 YSLEER. With V trimmed by 1 base and J by 3 bases, 13 bases remained unmatched. The CDR3 here is CASSQVWSVAGVLYEQYF. CDR3 bases: TGCGCCAGCAGCCAAGTCTGGAGTGTAGCGGGAGTTCTCTACGAGCAGTACTTC.

Many counts were recorded for this clonotype. The J gene is TRBJ1-5, the V gene TRBV5-1, with D possibly matching TRBD1 (6 bases). Deletions cut 2 bases from V and 4 bases from J, with 13 bases between. Germline CDR1 SGHRS, CDR2 YFSETQ. This CDR3 contains 15 residues. As DNA, the CDR3 is TGCGCCAGCAGCTTAACCGGGGGCCAAAATCAGCCCCAGCATTTT. Residues: CASSLTGGQNQPQHF.

This clonotype appeared many times. The genes are TRBV5-1 and TRBJ1-1; tentative D call: TRBD1 (6 bases). The V and J ends lost 4 bases and 1 base respectively, with 11 bases between them. The CDR3 consists of 14 residues. The V gene's germline CDR1 is SGHRS and CDR2 YFSETQ. The CDR3 is CASSTQGANTEAFF. The CDR3 DNA reads as TGCGCCAGCAGCACACAGGGCGCGAACACTGAAGCTTTCTTT.

This clonotype was picked up a small number of times. This sequence joins TRBV20-1 and TRBJ2-6, with no clear D. Germline V gene data show CDR1 as DFQATT and CDR2 as SNEGSKA (reference sequence). CDR3 length: 14 amino acids. Trimming shortened V by 2 bases and J by 2 bases, and 7 bases separated the two germline ends. DNA for the CDR3: TGCAGTGCTAGACTTTGGGCTGGGGCCAACGTCCTGACTTTC. Amino acids: CSARLWAGANVLTF.

This clonotype was observed many times. The gene calls are TRBV6-2 or TRBV6-3 and TRBJ2-1; D is ambiguous. This CDR3 contains 17 residues. V lost 0 bases and J lost 3, with 15 bases in between. Germline V gives CDR1 MNHEY, CDR2 SVGEGT. This CDR3 is CASSYSPPDGLYNEQFF. The CDR3 DNA follows: TGTGCCAGCAGTTACTCCCCTCCGGACGGCCTCTACAATGAGCAGTTCTTC.

This clonotype came up a few times. The chain employs TRBV3-1 and TRBJ1-5; 12 bases match TRBD1. The germline gives CDR1 LGHDT, CDR2 YNNKEL (reference sequence). The junction had 5 bases not matched to a gene; V was cut back by 5 bases and J by 0 bases. This CDR3 comprises 17 residues. CDR3 protein: CASSAGTGGFSNQPQHF. The CDR3 DNA follows: TGTGCCAGCAGCGCCGGGACAGGGGGCTTTAGCAATCAGCCCCAGCATTTT.

This clonotype was recorded many times. The genes are TRBV20-1 and TRBJ1-5, with no clear D. This CDR3 has 14 amino acids. Per the germline V gene, CDR1 is DFQATT and CDR2 is SNEGSKA (reference sequence). Trimming cost V 5 bases and J 2 bases, with 13 bases left between them. This CDR3 reads CSAGVGGGNQPQHF. CDR3 DNA: TGCAGTGCTGGGGTGGGTGGCGGCAATCAGCCCCAGCATTTT.

This clonotype has ten or more counts. V usage is TRBV6-1 and J usage is TRBJ1-6; D remains unclear. The CDR3 length is 16 residues. V was shortened by 5 bases and J by 4 bases, with 15 bases between the two germline ends. The germline V gene has CDR1 MNHNS and CDR2 SASEGT. CDR3 region: CASSPRTPFYNSPLHF. The CDR3 DNA follows: TGTGCCAGCAGTCCCCGGACTCCTTTTTATAATTCACCCCTCCACTTT.

In this sample, this clonotype turned up a few times. The CDR3 DNA follows: TGTGCCAGCAGCCAAGGCAATGCGGTATACAATGAGCAGTTCTTC. This sequence encodes CASSQGNAVYNEQFF. The rearrangement joins TRBV3-1 to TRBJ2-1, with D unresolved. Trimming stripped 1 base from V and 4 bases from J, with 11 bases between. This CDR3 contains 15 residues. Germline lookup yields CDR1 LGHDT and CDR2 YNNKEL (reference sequence).

The table lists this clonotype with a few counts. V is TRBV28 and J is TRBJ2-5, with 8 bases that match TRBD1. Germline V gene sequence: CDR1 MDHEN, CDR2 SYDVKM. The V segment lost 8 bases and the J segment 0 bases; nucleotides outside the gene matches: 5. The CDR3 spans 14 residues. The CDR3 is CASDRTGNQETQYF. DNA for the CDR3: TGTGCCAGCGACCGGACAGGGAACCAAGAGACCCAGTACTTC.

This chain connects TRBV24-1 to TRBJ1-1; tentatively, D is TRBD1 (5 bases). Germline V gene data show CDR1 as KGHDR and CDR2 as SFDVKD. The CDR3 is made up of 13 amino acids. Trimming left V 6 bases short and J 6 bases short, with 13 bases between. The CDR3 DNA sequence: TGTGCCACCAGTAGTTCGCCCAGGGCTGAAGCTTTCTTT. The encoded protein is CATSSSPRAEAFF.

This clonotype was picked up many times. The chain uses TRBV11-1 and TRBJ1-2; D uncertain. This CDR3 spans 19 amino acids. Germline loops: CDR1 SGHAT, CDR2 FQDESV (reference sequence). V lost 1 base and J 2 bases, leaving 23 bases between the germline ends. The CDR3 here is CASSLGGYGRRPGNYGYTF. DNA of the CDR3: TGTGCCAGCAGCTTAGGAGGGTATGGACGCCGTCCGGGGAACTATGGCTACACCTTC.

The rearrangement joins TRBV5-1 to TRBJ2-6; tentatively, D is TRBD1 (5 bases). Germline CDR1 and CDR2: SGHRS and YFSETQ. V lost 6 bases and J 4 bases, leaving 23 bases between the germline ends. The CDR3 runs to 18 residues. The CDR3: CASTPEDIVFWGANVLTF. Written as DNA, the CDR3 is TGCGCCAGCACTCCCGAGGACATTGTCTTTTGGGGGGCCAACGTCCTGACTTTC.

This chain uses TRBV29-1 with TRBJ2-3; TRBD2 agrees at 8 bases. The CDR3 extends over 14 amino acids. The J segment lost 0 bases and the V segment lost 4 bases, leaving 3 bases of the junction unmatched. CDR1 is SQVTM, CDR2 ANQGSEA, per germline. The DNA of the CDR3 is TGCAGCGTTGTCCCTAGCGGGAGCACAGATACGCAGTATTTT. This gives the protein CSVVPSGSTDTQYF.

This clonotype has a count of ten or more. The J gene is TRBJ1-4, the V gene TRBV30, with unresolved D. Germline CDR1 GTSNPN, CDR2 SVGIG (reference sequence). V was trimmed by 0 bases and J by 3 bases, leaving 20 bases between them. The CDR3 loop spans 18 amino acids. The CDR3: CAWSVPPVYAVANEKLFF. CDR3 DNA sequence: TGTGCCTGGAGTGTACCCCCCGTGTATGCGGTAGCTAATGAAAAACTGTTTTTT.

This clonotype occurred many times. The chain couples TRBV6-6 to TRBJ2-5; D might be TRBD2 (5 bases). Looked up from germline, CDR1 is MNHNY and CDR2 is SVGAGI (reference sequence). V lost 5 bases and J lost 3, with 10 bases in between. This CDR3 spans 13 amino acids. The CDR3 DNA reads as TGTGCCAGCAGTACCCGGGGTAAAGAGACCCAGTACTTC. As protein: CASSTRGKETQYF.

This clonotype was seen many times. V and J are TRBV2 and TRBJ2-1, with TRBD2 matching over 9 bases. Germline CDR1 SNHLY, CDR2 FYNNEI. The CDR3 is made up of 16 amino acids. Trimming took 7 bases from V and 1 from J; bases not matched to a gene: 8. CDR3 coding DNA: TGTGCCAGCAAGGGGGTGGGACTAGCTTCCTACAATGAGCAGTTCTTC. Translated, it gives CASKGVGLASYNEQFF.

This clonotype was seen only a few times. The chain combines TRBV5-1 with TRBJ2-1; TRBD1 matches 8 bases. This CDR3 is 15 amino acids long. CDR1 and CDR2 from the germline V gene are SGHRS and YFSETQ. Trimming cost V 4 bases and J 2 bases; bases outside gene matches: 5. The CDR3 DNA sequence: TGCGCCAGCAGCCCGGACAGGGAGCCCTACAATGAGCAGTTCTTC. Its protein is CASSPDREPYNEQFF. The full variable domain, in which reference TRBV5-1 and TRBJ2-1 provide the parts outside the CDR3, is KAGVTQTPRYLIKTRGQQVTLSCSPISGHRSVSWYQQTPGQGLQFLFEYFSETQRNKGNFPGRFSGRQFSNSRSEMNVSTLELGDSALYLCASSPDREPYNEQFFGPGTRLTVL.